This T cell receptor (beta chain) was identified in a study of metastatic and nonmetastatic thyroid tumors. As for the study in general: Comparison of repertoires was carried out across blood and tumor or nodule tissue from malignant and benign thyroid patients.

Authors' methods: Clinicopathological groups differed in CDR3, with these differences serving to build a distant-metastasis classifier for papillary thyroid cancer. TCRdb reanalyzed the PCR reads via MiXCR. The V and J calls follow TCRdb's processing rather than the paper's. This table has 35,000 to 40,000 clones, about 20% appearing once. All patients reached thyroid surgery having received no treatment beforehand. The study, taken as a whole, reports: According to reports, the diversity of TCR beta was significantly higher in malignant thyroid tumors than in benign nodules, and this held in both blood and tumor samples.

Of note for this clone: The antigen is not known.

The CDR3 is made up of 14 amino acids. Germline V gene sequence: CDR1 SNHLY, CDR2 FYNNEI. Trimming removed 6 bases from V and 7 bases from J; junction bases left unmatched: 7. The rearrangement joins TRBV2 to TRBJ2-5, with 11 positions matching TRBD1. The sequenced material came from blood. The sequence was obtained from a female donor with papillary thyroid cancer or a benign thyroid nodule (not recorded which). Some clones in this sample may be carry-over from other donors' samples. In DNA form, the CDR3 reads TGTGCCAGCAGCCAAGGACAGGGGGCTGCGACCCAGTACTTC. As protein: CASSQGQGAATQYF.